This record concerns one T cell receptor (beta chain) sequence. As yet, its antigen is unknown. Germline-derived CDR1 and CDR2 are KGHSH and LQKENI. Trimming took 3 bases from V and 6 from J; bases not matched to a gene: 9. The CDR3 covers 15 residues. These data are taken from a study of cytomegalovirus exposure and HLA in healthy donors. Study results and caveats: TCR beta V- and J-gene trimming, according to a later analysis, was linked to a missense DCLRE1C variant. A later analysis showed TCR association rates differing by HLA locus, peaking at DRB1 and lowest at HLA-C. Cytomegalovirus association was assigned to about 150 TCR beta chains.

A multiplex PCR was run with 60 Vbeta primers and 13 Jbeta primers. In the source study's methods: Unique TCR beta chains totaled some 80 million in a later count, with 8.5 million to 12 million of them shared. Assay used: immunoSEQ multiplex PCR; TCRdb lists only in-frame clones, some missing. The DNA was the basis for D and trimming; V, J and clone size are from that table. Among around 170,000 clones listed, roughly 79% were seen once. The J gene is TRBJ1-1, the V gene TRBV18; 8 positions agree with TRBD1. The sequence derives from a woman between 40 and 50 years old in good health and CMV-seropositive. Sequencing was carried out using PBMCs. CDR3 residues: CASSPAQGAGAEAFF. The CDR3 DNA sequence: TGTGCCAGCTCACCTGCCCAGGGGGCCGGTGCTGAAGCTTTCTTT.